This TCR beta chain was captured by sequencing in a study of cytomegalovirus exposure and HLA in healthy donors. Primers included in the PCR were 60 Vbeta and 13 Jbeta primers. Data came from immunoSEQ multiplex PCR; TCRdb stores just in-frame clones and leaves some out. The data hold approximately 150,000 clones, with about 80% observed a single time. Of note for this clone: Its cognate antigen is unknown.

Between the trimmed V and J ends, which lost 5 bases and 11 bases, there was a span of 12 bases. Germline lookup yields CDR1 SEHNR and CDR2 FQNEAQ (reference sequence). This CDR3 contains 12 residues. Study findings and constraints: Accurate HLA-A and HLA-B prediction from TCR beta sequences was reported for most subjects. Owing to their indistinguishability, certain V segments, notably TRBV6-2 and TRBV6-3, were excluded. Across donors, most TCRs were seen rarely, yet some public ones were widespread.

This chain uses TRBV7-9 with TRBJ1-4, with D maybe TRBD1 (5 bases). The sample comprised PBMCs. The source is a man younger than 35 in good health and CMV-seropositive. CDR3 protein: CASSPWGDKLFF. Here the CDR3 DNA reads TGTGCCAGCAGCCCCTGGGGCGATAAACTGTTTTTT.